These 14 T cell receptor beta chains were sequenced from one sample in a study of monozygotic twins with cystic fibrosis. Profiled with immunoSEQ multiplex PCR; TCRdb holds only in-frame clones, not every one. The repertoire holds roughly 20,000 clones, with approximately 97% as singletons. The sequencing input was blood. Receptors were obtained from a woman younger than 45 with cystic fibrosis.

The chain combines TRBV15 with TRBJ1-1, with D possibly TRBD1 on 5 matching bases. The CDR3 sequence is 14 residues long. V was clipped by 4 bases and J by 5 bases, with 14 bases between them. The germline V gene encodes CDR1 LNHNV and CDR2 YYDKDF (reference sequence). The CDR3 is CATSKQVGGTEAFF. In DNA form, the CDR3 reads TGTGCCACCAGCAAACAGGTAGGCGGGACTGAAGCTTTCTTT.

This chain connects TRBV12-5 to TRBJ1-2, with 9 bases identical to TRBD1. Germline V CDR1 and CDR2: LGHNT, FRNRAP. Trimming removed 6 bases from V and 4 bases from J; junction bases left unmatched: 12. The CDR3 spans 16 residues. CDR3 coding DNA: TGTGCTAGTGGACAGGACAGGGGCTCGGCTGTCTATGGCTACACCTTC. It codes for CASGQDRGSAVYGYTF.

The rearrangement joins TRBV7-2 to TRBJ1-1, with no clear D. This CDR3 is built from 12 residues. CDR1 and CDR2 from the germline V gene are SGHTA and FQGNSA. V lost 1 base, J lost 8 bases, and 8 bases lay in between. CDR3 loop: CASSLGGGEAFF. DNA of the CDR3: TGTGCCAGCAGCTTAGGGGGTGGGGAAGCTTTCTTT. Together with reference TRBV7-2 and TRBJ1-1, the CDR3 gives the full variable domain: GAGVSQSPSNKVTEKGKDVELRCDPISGHTALYWYRQSLGQGLEFLIYFQGNSAPDKSGLPSDRFSAERTGGSVSTLTIQRTQQEDSAVYLCASSLGGGEAFFGQGTRLTVV.

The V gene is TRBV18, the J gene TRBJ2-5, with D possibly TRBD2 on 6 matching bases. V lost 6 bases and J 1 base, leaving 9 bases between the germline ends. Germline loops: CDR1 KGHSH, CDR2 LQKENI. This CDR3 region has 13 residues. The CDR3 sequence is CASSGLLQETQYF. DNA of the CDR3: TGTGCCAGCTCGGGACTTCTCCAAGAGACCCAGTACTTC.

The CDR3 here is CASSPGGGPRPQHF. In DNA form, the CDR3 reads TGTGCCAGCAGTCCAGGGGGGGGCCCCCGGCCCCAGCATTTT. The V call is TRBV27, the J call TRBJ1-5; the match to TRBD1 covers 7 bases. In germline, CDR1 is MNHEY, CDR2 SMNVEV (reference sequence). The CDR3 has 14 residues. J gave up 9 bases and V 5 bases, and 10 bases lay outside the gene matches.

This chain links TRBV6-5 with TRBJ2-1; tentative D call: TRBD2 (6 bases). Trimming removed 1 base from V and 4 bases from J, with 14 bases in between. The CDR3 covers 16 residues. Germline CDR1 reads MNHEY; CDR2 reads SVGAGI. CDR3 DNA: TGTGCCAGCAGTTACTATCGTCCCGGAGGGTACAATGAGCAGTTCTTC. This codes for CASSYYRPGGYNEQFF.

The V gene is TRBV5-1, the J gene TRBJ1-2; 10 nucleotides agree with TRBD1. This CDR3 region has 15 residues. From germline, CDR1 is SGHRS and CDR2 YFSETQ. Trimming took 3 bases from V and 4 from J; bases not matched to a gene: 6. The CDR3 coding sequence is TGCGCCAGCAGCTCGAACCGGGACAGGGGCTATGGCTACACCTTC. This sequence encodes CASSSNRDRGYGYTF.

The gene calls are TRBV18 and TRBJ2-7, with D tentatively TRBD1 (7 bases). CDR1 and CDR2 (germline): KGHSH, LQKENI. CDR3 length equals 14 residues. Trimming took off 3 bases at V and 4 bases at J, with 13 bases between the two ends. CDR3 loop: CASSPQGGWYEQYF. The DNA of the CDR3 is TGTGCCAGCTCACCTCAGGGGGGCTGGTACGAGCAGTACTTC.

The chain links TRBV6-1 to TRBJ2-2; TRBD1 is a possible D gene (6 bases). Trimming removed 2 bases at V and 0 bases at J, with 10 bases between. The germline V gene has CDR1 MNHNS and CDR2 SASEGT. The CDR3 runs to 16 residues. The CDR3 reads CASSERTETNTGELFF. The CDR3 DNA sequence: TGTGCCAGCAGTGAAAGGACAGAAACGAACACCGGGGAGCTGTTTTTT.

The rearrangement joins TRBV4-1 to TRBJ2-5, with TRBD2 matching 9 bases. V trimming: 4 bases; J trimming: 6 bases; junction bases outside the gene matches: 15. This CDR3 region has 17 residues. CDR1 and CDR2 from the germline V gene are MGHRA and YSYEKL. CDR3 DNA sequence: TGCGCCAGCAGCCTCTCCCCGGCTGGCGGGGGGGCACAGACCCAGTACTTC. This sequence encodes CASSLSPAGGGAQTQYF.

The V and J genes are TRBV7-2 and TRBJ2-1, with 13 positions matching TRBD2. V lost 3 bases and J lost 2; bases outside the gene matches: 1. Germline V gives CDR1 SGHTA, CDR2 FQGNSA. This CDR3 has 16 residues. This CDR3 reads CASSFGLAGAYNEQFF. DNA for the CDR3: TGTGCCAGCAGCTTCGGACTAGCGGGGGCCTACAATGAGCAGTTCTTC.

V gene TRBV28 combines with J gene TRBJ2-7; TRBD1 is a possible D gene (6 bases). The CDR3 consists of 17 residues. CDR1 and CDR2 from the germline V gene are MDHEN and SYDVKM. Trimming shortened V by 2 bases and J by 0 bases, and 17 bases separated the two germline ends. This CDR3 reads CASSLSYARDISYEQYF. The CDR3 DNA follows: TGTGCCAGCAGTTTAAGTTATGCAAGGGACATCTCCTACGAGCAGTACTTC.

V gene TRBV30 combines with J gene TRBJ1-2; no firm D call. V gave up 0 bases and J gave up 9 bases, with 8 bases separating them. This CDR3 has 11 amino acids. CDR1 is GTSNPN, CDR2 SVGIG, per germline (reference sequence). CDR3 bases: TGTGCCTGGAGTGTTTGGAGGAGCTACACCTTC. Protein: CAWSVWRSYTF.

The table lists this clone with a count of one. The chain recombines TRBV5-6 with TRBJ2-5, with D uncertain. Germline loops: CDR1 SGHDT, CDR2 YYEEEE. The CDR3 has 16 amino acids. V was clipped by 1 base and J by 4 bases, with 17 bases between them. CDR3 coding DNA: TGTGCCAGCAGCTTGCGGTTGTCCACAACGAGAGAGACCCAGTACTTC. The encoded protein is CASSLRLSTTRETQYF.